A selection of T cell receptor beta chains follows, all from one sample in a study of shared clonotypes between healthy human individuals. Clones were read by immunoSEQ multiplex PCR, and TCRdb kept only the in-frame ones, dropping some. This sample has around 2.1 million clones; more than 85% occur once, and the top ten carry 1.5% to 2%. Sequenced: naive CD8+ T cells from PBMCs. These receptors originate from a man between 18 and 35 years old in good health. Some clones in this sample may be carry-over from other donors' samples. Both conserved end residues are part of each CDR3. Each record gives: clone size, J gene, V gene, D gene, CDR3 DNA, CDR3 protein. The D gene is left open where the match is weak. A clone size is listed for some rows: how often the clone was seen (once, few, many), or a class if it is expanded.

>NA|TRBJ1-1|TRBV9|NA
TGTGCCAGCAGCGTAGGAGGCACCACTGAAGCTTTCTTT
CASSVGGTTEAFF
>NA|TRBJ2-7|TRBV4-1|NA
TGCGCCAGCAGCCAAGGGGACCTGAGCGGGCCCATATCCTACGAGCAGTACTTC
CASSQGDLSGPISYEQYF
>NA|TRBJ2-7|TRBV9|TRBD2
TGTGCCAGCAGCGTAGAGGAGCGGGAGTTTGGCTACGAGCAGTACTTC
CASSVEEREFGYEQYF
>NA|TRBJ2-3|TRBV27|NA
TGTGCCAGCAGACACATAGCGGCTAGCACAGATACGCAGTATTTT
CASRHIAASTDTQYF
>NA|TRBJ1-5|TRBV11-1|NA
TGTGCCAGCAGCTTTGATACCAATCAGCCCCAGCATTTT
CASSFDTNQPQHF
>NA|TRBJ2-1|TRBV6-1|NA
TGTGCCAGCAATAAGGGACTCAATAGTCCTCTTAGTCAGTTCTTC
CASNKGLNSPLSQFF
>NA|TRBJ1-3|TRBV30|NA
TGTGCCTGGAGTGTACTCAGGATCTCTGGAAACACCATATATTTT
CAWSVLRISGNTIYF
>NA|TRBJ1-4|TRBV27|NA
TGTGCCAGCAGTTACGAAAAGTGGGGGGATGAAAAACTGTTTTTT
CASSYEKWGDEKLFF
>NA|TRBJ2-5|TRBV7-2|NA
TGTGCCAGCAGCCCCTGGGCAGGGTACCAAGAGACCCAGTACTTC
CASSPWAGYQETQYF
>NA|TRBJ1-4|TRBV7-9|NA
TGTGCCAGCTCAGGGAATGAAAAACTGTTTTTT
CASSGNEKLFF
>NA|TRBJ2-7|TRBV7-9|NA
TGTGCCAGCAGCGATGGACATACCGAGCAGTACTTC
CASSDGHTEQYF
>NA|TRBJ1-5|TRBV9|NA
TGTGCCAGCAGCCCGGAATGGGGGAACCAGCCCCAGCATTTT
CASSPEWGNQPQHF
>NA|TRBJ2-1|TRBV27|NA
TGTGCCAGCAGTTTGTCTACCAATGAGCAGTTCTTC
CASSLSTNEQFF
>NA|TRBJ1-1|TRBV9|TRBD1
TGTGCCAGCAGAACAGGGGGCGAAAGCACTGAAGCTTTCTTT
CASRTGGESTEAFF
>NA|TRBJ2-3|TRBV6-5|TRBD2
TGTGCCACCCTGGGGGGGACCGGAGATACGCAGTATTTT
CATLGGTGDTQYF
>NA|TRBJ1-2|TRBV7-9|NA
TGTGCCAGCAGCCCCGGGACAAATGGCTACACCTTC
CASSPGTNGYTF
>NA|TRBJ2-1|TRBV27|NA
TGTGCCAGCAGCTACTGGAGCTCCTACAATGAGCAGTTCTTC
CASSYWSSYNEQFF
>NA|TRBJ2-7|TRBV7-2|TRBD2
TGTGCCAGCAGCCACGGGACTAGCGGGAGTTACGAGCAGTACTTC
CASSHGTSGSYEQYF
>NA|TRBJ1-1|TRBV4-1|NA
TGCGCCAGCAGCCGGAGGAGGGGCGAGACGGTGACGGGCACTGAAGCTTTCTTT
CASSRRRGETVTGTEAFF
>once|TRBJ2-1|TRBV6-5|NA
TGTGCCAGCAGTTACTCCCCGGACGAGCAGTTCTTC
CASSYSPDEQFF
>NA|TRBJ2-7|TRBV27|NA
TGTGCCAGCAGTTTTATTGGGGTTTCCTACGAGCAGTACTTC
CASSFIGVSYEQYF
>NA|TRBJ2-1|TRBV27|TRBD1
TGTGCCAGCAGTCCCCGACAGGGGAGGTTGTATGAGCAGTTCTTC
CASSPRQGRLYEQFF
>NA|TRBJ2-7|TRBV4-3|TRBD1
TGCGCCAGCAGCCAAGAGACAGGGTACGAGCAGTACTTC
CASSQETGYEQYF
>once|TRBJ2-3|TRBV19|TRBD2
TGTGCCAGTTCCGACCCCACTGCTAGCGGGAGGTCACCTTACACAGATACGCAGTATTTT
CASSDPTASGRSPYTDTQYF
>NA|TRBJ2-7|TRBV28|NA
TGTGCCAGCAGTTCCTACAGGGTTACGAGCTCCTACGAGCAGTACTTC
CASSSYRVTSSYEQYF
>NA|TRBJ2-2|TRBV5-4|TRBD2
TGTGCCAGCAGCCTCCTAGCGGGAGGTGACACCGGGGAGCTGTTTTTT
CASSLLAGGDTGELFF
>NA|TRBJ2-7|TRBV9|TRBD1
TGTGCCAGCAGCGCAAGGGACAGCTACGAGCAGTACTTC
CASSARDSYEQYF
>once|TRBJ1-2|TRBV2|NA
TGTGCCAGCAGTGAGGATTCCCGGGACCCCAAAGTGGAGGGCTACACCTTC
CASSEDSRDPKVEGYTF
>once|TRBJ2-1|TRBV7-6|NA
TGTGCCAGCAGCTTAGGGGCGGGGTCTGGGAATGAGCAGTTCTTC
CASSLGAGSGNEQFF
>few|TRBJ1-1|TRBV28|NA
TGTGCCAGCACGCCAACTAGGGACACTGAAGCTTTCTTT
CASTPTRDTEAFF
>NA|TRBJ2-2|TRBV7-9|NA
TGTGCCAGCAGCTTAGACAGGGTCACCGGGGAGCTGTTTTTT
CASSLDRVTGELFF
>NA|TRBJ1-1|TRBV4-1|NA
TGCGCCAGCAGCCACCGGGACAACCTAAACACTGAAGCTTTCTTT
CASSHRDNLNTEAFF